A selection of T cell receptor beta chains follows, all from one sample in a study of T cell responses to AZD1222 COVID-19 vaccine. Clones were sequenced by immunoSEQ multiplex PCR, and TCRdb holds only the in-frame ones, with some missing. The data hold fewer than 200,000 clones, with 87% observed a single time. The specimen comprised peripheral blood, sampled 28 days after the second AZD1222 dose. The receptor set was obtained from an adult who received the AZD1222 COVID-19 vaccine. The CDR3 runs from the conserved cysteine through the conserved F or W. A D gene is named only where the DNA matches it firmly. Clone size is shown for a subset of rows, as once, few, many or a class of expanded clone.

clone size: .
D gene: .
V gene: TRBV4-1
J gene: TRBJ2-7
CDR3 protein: CASSQGRVGRDSSYEQYF
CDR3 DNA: TGCGCCAGCAGCCAAGGTCGCGTCGGGAGGGACAGCTCCTACGAGCAGTACTTC

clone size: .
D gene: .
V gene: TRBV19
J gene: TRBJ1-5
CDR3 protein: CASSPRRAAYSNQPQHF
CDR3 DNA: TGTGCCAGTAGTCCTCGGCGGGCAGCTTATAGCAATCAGCCCCAGCATTTT

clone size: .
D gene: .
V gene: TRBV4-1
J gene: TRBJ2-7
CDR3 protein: CASSQASSDPYEQYF
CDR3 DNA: TGCGCCAGCAGCCAAGCTTCCAGTGACCCCTACGAGCAGTACTTC

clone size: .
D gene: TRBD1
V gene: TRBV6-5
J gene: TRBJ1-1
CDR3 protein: CASRPGGAGTEAFF
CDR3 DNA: TGTGCCAGCAGACCAGGGGGCGCAGGCACTGAAGCTTTCTTT

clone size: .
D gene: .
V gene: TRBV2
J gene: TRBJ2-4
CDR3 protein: CASSLDRSSILQYF
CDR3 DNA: TGTGCCAGCAGTCTTGACAGATCCTCCATCCTTCAGTACTTC

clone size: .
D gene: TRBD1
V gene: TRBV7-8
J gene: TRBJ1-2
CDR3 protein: CASSVTGTGGSYGYTF
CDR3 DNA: TGTGCCAGCAGCGTAACCGGGACAGGGGGCTCCTATGGCTACACCTTC

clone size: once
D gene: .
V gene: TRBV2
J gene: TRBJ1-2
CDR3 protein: CASRPQGTGYTF
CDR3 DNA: TGTGCCAGCAGACCTCAGGGGACCGGCTACACCTTC

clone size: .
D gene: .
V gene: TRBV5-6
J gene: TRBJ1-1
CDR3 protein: CASSLVNTEAFF
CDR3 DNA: TGTGCCAGCAGCTTGGTAAACACTGAAGCTTTCTTT

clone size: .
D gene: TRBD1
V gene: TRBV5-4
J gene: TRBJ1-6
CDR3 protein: CASSFGQGVLNSPLHF
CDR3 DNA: TGTGCCAGCAGCTTCGGGCAGGGGGTCTTGAATTCACCCCTCCACTTT

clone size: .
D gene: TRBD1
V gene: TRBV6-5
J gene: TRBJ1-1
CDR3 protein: CADTGDPNTEAFF
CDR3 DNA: TGTGCCGACACAGGGGACCCGAACACTGAAGCTTTCTTT

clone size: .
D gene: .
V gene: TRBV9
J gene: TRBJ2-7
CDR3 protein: CASSPPGPRTAYEQYF
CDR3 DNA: TGTGCCAGCAGCCCACCCGGGCCCCGCACGGCCTACGAGCAGTACTTC

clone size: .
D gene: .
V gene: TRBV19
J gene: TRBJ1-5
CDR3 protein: CASSIVANQPQHF
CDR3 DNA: TGTGCCAGTAGTATAGTCGCTAATCAGCCCCAGCATTTT

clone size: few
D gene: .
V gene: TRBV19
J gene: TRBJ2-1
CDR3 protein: CASSIDRGGNEQFF
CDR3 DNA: TGTGCCAGTAGTATAGACCGAGGAGGGAATGAGCAGTTCTTC

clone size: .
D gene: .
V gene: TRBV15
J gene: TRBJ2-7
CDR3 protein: CATSRDPGTYEQYF
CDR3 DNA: TGTGCCACCAGCAGAGATCCAGGGACTTACGAGCAGTACTTC

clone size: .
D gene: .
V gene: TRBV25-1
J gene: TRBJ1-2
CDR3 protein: CASGGVREGYTF
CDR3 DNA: TGTGCCAGCGGTGGGGTAAGGGAAGGCTACACCTTC

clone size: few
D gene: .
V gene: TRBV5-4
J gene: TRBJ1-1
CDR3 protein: CASSRGGASNTEAFF
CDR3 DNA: TGTGCCAGCAGCCGAGGGGGGGCGTCGAACACTGAAGCTTTCTTT

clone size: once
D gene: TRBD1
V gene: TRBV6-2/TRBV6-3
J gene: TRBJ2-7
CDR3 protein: CASSYFGQGIGEQYF
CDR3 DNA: TGTGCCAGCAGTTACTTTGGACAGGGCATAGGGGAGCAGTACTTC

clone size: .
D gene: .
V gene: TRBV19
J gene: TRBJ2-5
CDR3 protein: CASSRQVQETQYF
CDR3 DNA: TGTGCCAGTAGTCGGCAGGTCCAAGAGACCCAGTACTTC

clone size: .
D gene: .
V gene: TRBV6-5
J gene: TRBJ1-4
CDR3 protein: CASIGTVEKLFF
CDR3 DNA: TGTGCCAGCATTGGGACGGTTGAAAAACTGTTTTTT

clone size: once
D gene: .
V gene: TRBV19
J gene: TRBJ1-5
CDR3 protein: CASKLGPGGNQPQHF
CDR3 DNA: TGTGCCAGTAAGCTTGGCCCCGGGGGCAATCAGCCCCAGCATTTT

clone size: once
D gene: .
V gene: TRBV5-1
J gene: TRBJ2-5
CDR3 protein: CASSLVLAGQETQYF
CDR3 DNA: TGCGCCAGCAGCTTGGTCCTAGCCGGGCAAGAGACCCAGTACTTC

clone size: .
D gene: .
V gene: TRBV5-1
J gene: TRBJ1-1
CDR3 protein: CASSLALTVGEAFF
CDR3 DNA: TGCGCCAGCAGCTTGGCCCTAACTGTAGGCGAAGCTTTCTTT

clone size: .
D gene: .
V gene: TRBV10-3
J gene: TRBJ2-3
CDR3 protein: CAISESEAGSGDGTQYF
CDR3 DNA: TGTGCCATCAGTGAGTCGGAGGCCGGGTCGGGTGACGGTACGCAGTATTTT

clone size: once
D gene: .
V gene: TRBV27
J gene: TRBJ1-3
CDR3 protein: CASRTHSGNTIYF
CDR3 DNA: TGTGCCAGCAGGACACATTCTGGAAACACCATATATTTT

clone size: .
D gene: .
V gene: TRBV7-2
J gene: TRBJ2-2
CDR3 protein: CASSFGSGGTGELFF
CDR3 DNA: TGTGCCAGCAGCTTCGGGTCTGGGGGCACCGGGGAGCTGTTTTTT

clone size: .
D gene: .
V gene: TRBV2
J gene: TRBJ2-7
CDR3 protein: CASKRFTYEQYF
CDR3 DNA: TGTGCCAGCAAGAGGTTCACCTACGAGCAGTACTTC

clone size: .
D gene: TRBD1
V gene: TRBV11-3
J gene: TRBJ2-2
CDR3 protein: CASSLDSSGTGATGELFF
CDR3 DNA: TGTGCCAGCAGCTTAGATAGCTCCGGGACAGGAGCCACCGGGGAGCTGTTTTTT

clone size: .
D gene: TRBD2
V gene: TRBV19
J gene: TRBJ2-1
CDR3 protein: CASRAGGGNEQFF
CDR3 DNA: TGTGCCAGTAGAGCGGGGGGGGGCAATGAGCAGTTCTTC

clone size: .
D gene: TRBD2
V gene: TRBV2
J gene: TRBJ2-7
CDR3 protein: CASTWDGGRYEQYF
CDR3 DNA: TGTGCCAGCACCTGGGACGGCGGGAGGTACGAGCAGTACTTC

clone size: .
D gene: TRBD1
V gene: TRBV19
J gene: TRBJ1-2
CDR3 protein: CASSLGTGWDGYTF
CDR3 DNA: TGTGCCAGTAGTCTAGGGACAGGGTGGGATGGCTACACCTTC

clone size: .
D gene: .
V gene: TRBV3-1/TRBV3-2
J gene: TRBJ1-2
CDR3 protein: CASSQTTGLGYTF
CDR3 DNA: TGTGCCAGCAGCCAAACAACAGGGCTGGGCTACACCTTC

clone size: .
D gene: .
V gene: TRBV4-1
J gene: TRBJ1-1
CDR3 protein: CASRNPGQLNTEAFF
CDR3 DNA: TGCGCCAGCAGAAACCCCGGACAGCTCAACACTGAAGCTTTCTTT

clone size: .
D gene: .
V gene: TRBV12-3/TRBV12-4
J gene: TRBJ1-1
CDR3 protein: CASSLRRTEAFF
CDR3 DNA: TGTGCCAGCAGTTTACGGAGGACTGAAGCTTTCTTT

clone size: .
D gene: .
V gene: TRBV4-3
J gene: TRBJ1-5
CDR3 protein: CASSQGPRNQPQHF
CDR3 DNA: TGCGCCAGCAGCCAAGGACCGCGAAATCAGCCCCAGCATTTT

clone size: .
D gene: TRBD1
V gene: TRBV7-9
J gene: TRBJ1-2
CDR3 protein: CASSPPIAGTGSNYGYTF
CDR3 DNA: TGTGCCAGCAGCCCCCCCATAGCGGGGACAGGATCTAACTATGGCTACACCTTC

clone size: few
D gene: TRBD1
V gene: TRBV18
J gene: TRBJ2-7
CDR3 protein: CASSPRGQGKNEQYF
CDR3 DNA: TGTGCCAGCTCTCCCCGGGGACAGGGAAAGAACGAGCAGTACTTC

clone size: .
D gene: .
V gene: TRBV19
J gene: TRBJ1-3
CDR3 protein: CASSPWAGNTIYF
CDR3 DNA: TGTGCCAGCAGTCCCTGGGCTGGAAACACCATATATTTT

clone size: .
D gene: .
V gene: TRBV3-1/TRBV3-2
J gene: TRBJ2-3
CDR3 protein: CASGNRGDDTQYF
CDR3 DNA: TGTGCCAGTGGAAATAGGGGTGACGATACGCAGTATTTT

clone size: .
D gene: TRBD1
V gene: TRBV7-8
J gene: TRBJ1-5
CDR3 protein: CASSQLGTGGSNQPQHF
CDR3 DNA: TGTGCCAGCAGCCAGTTAGGGACAGGAGGTAGCAATCAGCCCCAGCATTTT

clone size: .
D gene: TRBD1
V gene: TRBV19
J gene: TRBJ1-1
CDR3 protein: CASSIWTGGWTEAFF
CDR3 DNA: TGTGCCAGTAGTATCTGGACAGGGGGCTGGACTGAAGCTTTCTTT

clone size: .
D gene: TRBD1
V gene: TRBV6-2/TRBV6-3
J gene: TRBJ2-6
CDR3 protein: CASSYSRDRAFSGANVLTF
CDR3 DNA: TGTGCCAGCAGTTACTCGAGAGACAGGGCGTTCTCTGGGGCCAACGTCCTGACTTTC

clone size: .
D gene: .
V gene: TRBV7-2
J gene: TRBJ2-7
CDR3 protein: CASSGYEQYF
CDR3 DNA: TGTGCCAGCAGCGGCTACGAGCAGTACTTC

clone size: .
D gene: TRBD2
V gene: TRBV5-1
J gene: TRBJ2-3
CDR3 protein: CASSPSAGVTDTQYF
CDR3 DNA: TGCGCCAGCAGCCCCTCAGCGGGGGTAACAGATACGCAGTATTTT

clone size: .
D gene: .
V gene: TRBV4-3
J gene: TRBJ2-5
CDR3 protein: CASSQDPRGSETQYF
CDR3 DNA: TGCGCCAGCAGCCAGGACCCCCGGGGGTCGGAGACCCAGTACTTC

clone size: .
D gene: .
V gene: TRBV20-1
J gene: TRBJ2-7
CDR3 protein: CSARFRYEQYF
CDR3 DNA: TGCAGTGCTAGATTTCGCTACGAGCAGTACTTC

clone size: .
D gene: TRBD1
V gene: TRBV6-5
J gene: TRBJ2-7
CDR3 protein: CASIRDRGPYEQYF
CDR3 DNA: TGTGCCAGCATCCGGGACAGGGGACCCTACGAGCAGTACTTC

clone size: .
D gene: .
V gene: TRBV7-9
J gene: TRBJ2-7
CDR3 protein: CATRSGSPYEQYF
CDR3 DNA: TGTGCCACTCGAAGTGGGAGCCCTTACGAGCAGTACTTC

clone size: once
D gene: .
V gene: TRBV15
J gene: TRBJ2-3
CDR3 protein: CATSSRGNTDTQYF
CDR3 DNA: TGTGCCACCAGCAGCAGGGGTAACACAGATACGCAGTATTTT

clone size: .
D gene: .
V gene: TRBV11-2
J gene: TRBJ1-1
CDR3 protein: CASSLGGNTEAFF
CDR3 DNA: TGTGCCAGCAGCTTAGGAGGAAACACTGAAGCTTTCTTT

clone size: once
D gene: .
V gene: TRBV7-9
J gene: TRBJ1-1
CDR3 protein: CASTLAGTEAFF
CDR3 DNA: TGTGCCAGCACCCTAGCTGGGACTGAAGCTTTCTTT

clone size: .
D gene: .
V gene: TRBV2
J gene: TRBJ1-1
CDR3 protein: CASSPMRSWTEAFF
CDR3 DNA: TGTGCCAGCAGCCCCATGAGGAGTTGGACTGAAGCTTTCTTT

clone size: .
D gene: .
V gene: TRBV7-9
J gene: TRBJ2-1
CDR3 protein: CASSLERDEQFF
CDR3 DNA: TGTGCCAGCAGCTTGGAAAGGGATGAGCAGTTCTTC

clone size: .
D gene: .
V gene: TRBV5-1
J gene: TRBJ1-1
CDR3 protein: CASSWDGQMNTEAFF
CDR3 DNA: TGCGCCAGCAGCTGGGACGGACAAATGAACACTGAAGCTTTCTTT

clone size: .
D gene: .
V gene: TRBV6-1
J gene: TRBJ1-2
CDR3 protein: CASSEAEGAFSNGYTF
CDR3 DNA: TGTGCCAGCAGTGAAGCAGAAGGGGCCTTTTCTAATGGCTACACCTTC